The next 27 T cell receptor beta chains were all read from a single sample in a study of T cell changes during pregnancy in multiple sclerosis. The method was immunoSEQ multiplex PCR; TCRdb's version includes in-frame clones alone and lacks a portion of them. The sample carries tens of thousands of clones, 91% recorded once. The material sequenced was CD4+ T cells from peripheral blood mononuclear cells, taken in the second trimester of pregnancy. The receptors stem from a female donor in good health, enrolled as a control in a pregnancy study.

The V and J genes are TRBV19 and TRBJ1-2; the D gene is possibly TRBD1 (6 bases). V lost 8 bases, J lost 0 bases, and 16 bases lay in between. Germline V gives CDR1 LNHDA, CDR2 SQIVND (reference sequence). This CDR3 is built from 15 residues. CDR3 bases: TGTGCCAGTCGAGGCAGGGGCGATCCTAACTATGGCTACACCTTC. Protein sequence: CASRGRGDPNYGYTF.

The rearrangement joins TRBV27 to TRBJ2-7; 9 bases fit TRBD1. The CDR3 runs to 14 residues. V shed 7 bases and J 8 bases; nucleotides not matched to a gene: 12. From germline, CDR1 is MNHEY and CDR2 SMNVEV (reference sequence). The CDR3 region has the DNA TGTGCCAGCAAGGGGACAGGGACGTGGGTTAAGCAGTACTTC. It encodes CASKGTGTWVKQYF.

The chain carries TRBV7-3 and TRBJ2-3; 8 bases align to TRBD1. The CDR3 extends over 15 amino acids. Trimming at V came to 5 bases and at J to 1 base, leaving 5 bases not matched to a gene. From germline, CDR1 is SGHTA and CDR2 FQGTGA. The CDR3: CASSQQGDRTDTQYF. Here the CDR3 DNA reads TGTGCCAGCAGCCAACAGGGGGACCGCACAGATACGCAGTATTTT.

V usage is TRBV6-5 and J usage is TRBJ2-2, with 12 bases identical to TRBD2. The CDR3 runs to 15 residues. Germline CDR1 and CDR2: MNHEY and SVGAGI. Trimming took 7 bases from V and 4 from J; bases not matched to a gene: 4. CDR3 DNA: TGTGCCAGCAAGGGACTAGCGGGCCCCACCGGGGAGCTGTTTTTT. It translates to CASKGLAGPTGELFF.

The chain carries TRBV7-3 and TRBJ2-7, with 10 bases that match TRBD1. The CDR3 is made up of 13 amino acids. Germline CDR1 is SGHTA and CDR2 is FQGTGA. V trimming: 4 bases; J trimming: 6 bases; junction bases outside the gene matches: 3. The CDR3 DNA sequence: TGTGCCAGCAGCTCGGACAGGGGGGGCGAGCAGTACTTC. Translating gives CASSSDRGGEQYF.

This rearrangement joins TRBV28 to TRBJ2-7; weak D call: TRBD2 (6 bases). V lost 7 bases to trimming and J lost 0 bases, with 16 bases between them. There are 15 residues in the CDR3. Germline V gene lookup returns CDR1 MDHEN and CDR2 SYDVKM. CDR3 residues: CASTPPGTHSYEQYF. The CDR3 DNA reads as TGTGCCAGCACTCCCCCCGGGACTCACTCCTACGAGCAGTACTTC.

This clone was found once. The chain recombines TRBV29-1 with TRBJ2-5, with D possibly being TRBD2 (6 bases). The CDR3 is 14 amino acids. The V and J ends lost 7 bases and 5 bases respectively, with 20 bases between them. CDR1 and CDR2 from the germline V gene are SQVTM and ANQGSEA. CDR3 loop: CSAGKSLALETQYF. The CDR3 coding sequence is TGCAGCGCCGGAAAATCCCTAGCGTTGGAGACCCAGTACTTC.

The chain carries TRBV9 and TRBJ1-2; TRBD1 agrees at 8 bases. V was clipped by 3 bases and J by 2 bases; unmatched bases: 15. Germline V gene lookup returns CDR1 SGDLS and CDR2 YYNGEE. The CDR3 spans 18 residues. The CDR3 nucleotides are TGTGCCAGCAGCGCCCGGACAGGGTTTTCTTTGCTGAACTATGGCTACACCTTC. Its translation is CASSARTGFSLLNYGYTF.

The V gene is TRBV7-2, the J gene TRBJ2-7; the D gene is possibly TRBD1 (6 bases). Germline loops: CDR1 SGHTA, CDR2 FQGNSA. V dropped 4 bases and J dropped 3 bases, with 25 bases sitting between them. CDR3 length: 18 residues. Here the CDR3 DNA reads TGTGCCAGCAGCTCCGGCAGGGGCTCCTCATCCACCTACTACGAGCAGTACTTC. Protein sequence: CASSSGRGSSSTYYEQYF.

The chain links TRBV4-1 to TRBJ1-3; 8 bases match TRBD1. V was pared by 0 bases and J by 5 bases, with 15 bases of the junction left unmatched. The CDR3 extends over 19 amino acids. Germline CDR1 MGHRA, CDR2 YSYEKL. The CDR3 bases are TGCGCCAGCAGCCAAGAGGGTCTAGACAGGGGCCTTCAAAGAAACACCATATATTTT. Amino acid sequence: CASSQEGLDRGLQRNTIYF.

The chain couples TRBV6-5 to TRBJ1-2; 9 positions agree with TRBD1. The junction had 10 bases not matched to a gene; V was cut back by 2 bases and J by 6 bases. The CDR3 totals 16 residues. Germline CDR1 and CDR2: MNHEY and SVGAGI. CDR3 nucleotides: TGTGCCAGCAGTTACGGCCTCGGGACAGGGAATAATGGCTACACCTTC. Encoded protein: CASSYGLGTGNNGYTF.

The rearrangement links TRBV10-1 to TRBJ2-1; 10 bases line up with TRBD2. The CDR3 totals 15 residues. Germline assignment: CDR1 WNHNN and CDR2 SYGVQD (reference sequence). V was pared by 0 bases and J by 9 bases, with 5 bases of the junction left unmatched. The CDR3 DNA follows: TGCGCCAGCAGTGAGTCGCTAGCGGGGGAGAGTGAGCAGTTCTTC. It yields the protein CASSESLAGESEQFF.

The chain is built from TRBV28 and TRBJ2-7; 8 positions agree with TRBD1. The CDR3 extends over 15 amino acids. Looked up from germline, CDR1 is MDHEN and CDR2 is SYDVKM. V was pared by 4 bases and J by 0 bases, with 5 bases of the junction left unmatched. The CDR3 DNA is TGTGCCAGCAGTTCGACAGGGGTGAACTCCTACGAGCAGTACTTC. This codes for CASSSTGVNSYEQYF.

The chain combines TRBV11-2 with TRBJ1-1; D possibly corresponds to TRBD1 (5 bases). Trimming pared 5 bases from V and 6 bases from J, leaving 10 bases between. CDR3 length: 12 residues. Germline CDR1 SGHAT, CDR2 FQNNGV. CDR3 DNA: TGTGCCAGCAGCCGGTTAGGGGCTGAAGCTTTCTTT. Its translation: CASSRLGAEAFF.

This clone appeared a few times. This chain connects TRBV28 to TRBJ1-3, with a tentative D call TRBD1 (6 bases). From germline, CDR1 is MDHEN and CDR2 SYDVKM. Trimming cost V 5 bases and J 0 bases, with 20 bases left between them. The CDR3 is made up of 18 amino acids. CDR3 in amino acids: CASSPPGAGAFSGNTIYF. CDR3 in DNA: TGTGCCAGCAGTCCGCCTGGAGCGGGGGCGTTCTCTGGAAACACCATATATTTT. The whole variable domain, filled in from reference TRBV28 and TRBJ1-3, reads DVKVTQSSRYLVKRTGEKVFLECVQDMDHENMFWYRQDPGLGLRLIYFSYDVKMKEKGDIPEGYSVSREKKERFSLILESASTNQTSMYLCASSPPGAGAFSGNTIYFGEGSWLTVV.

V and J are TRBV30 and TRBJ1-4; no clear D gene. The V gene lost 2 bases and the J gene lost 8 bases, with 9 bases spanning the gap. Germline V gene sequence: CDR1 GTSNPN, CDR2 SVGIG (reference sequence). This CDR3 region has 12 residues. In DNA, the CDR3 is TGTGCCTGGAGTTTCGCAGGAGAAAAACTGTTTTTT. This translates into CAWSFAGEKLFF.

The rearrangement links TRBV7-6 to TRBJ2-3, with D possibly TRBD1 on 6 matching bases. The CDR3 extends over 13 amino acids. CDR1 is SGHVS and CDR2 is FNYEAQ in the germline V gene. The germline V and J ends were trimmed by 7 bases and 4 bases, with 12 bases remaining between them. CDR3: CASTYRVSDTQYF. CDR3 nucleotides: TGTGCCAGCACCTACAGGGTCTCAGATACGCAGTATTTT.

The chain links TRBV19 to TRBJ1-2; tentatively, D is TRBD1 (5 bases). V lost 8 bases and J 2 bases, leaving 21 bases between the germline ends. This CDR3 is 16 amino acids long. Germline V gene data show CDR1 as LNHDA and CDR2 as SQIVND (reference sequence). Here the CDR3 DNA reads TGTGCCAGTCGATCGGCGGGGCGGGGGTCCAACTATGGCTACACCTTC. Protein product: CASRSAGRGSNYGYTF. Full variable domain (missing parts from reference TRBV19 and TRBJ1-2): DGGITQSPKYLFRKEGQNVTLSCEQNLNHDAMYWYRQDPGQGLRLIYYSQIVNDFQKGDIAEGYSVSREKKESFPLTVTSAQKNPTAFYLCASRSAGRGSNYGYTFGSGTRLTVV.

V and J are TRBV7-9 and TRBJ2-1; D not certain. This CDR3 is built from 15 residues. Trimming removed 3 bases at V and 0 bases at J, with 9 bases between. Germline-derived CDR1 and CDR2 are SEHNR and FQNEAQ (reference sequence). CDR3 region: CASSLALSSYNEQFF. CDR3 coding DNA: TGTGCCAGCAGCTTGGCCCTCAGCTCCTACAATGAGCAGTTCTTC.

This chain connects TRBV5-8 to TRBJ1-5; 7 bases match TRBD1. The V gene's germline CDR1 is SGHTS and CDR2 YDEGEE. This CDR3 comprises 16 residues. V lost 2 bases, J lost 3 bases, and 8 bases stayed unmatched. The DNA of the CDR3 is TGTGCCAGCAGCTTTTACACCGGGACAGTCAATCAGCCCCAGCATTTT. Translation gives CASSFYTGTVNQPQHF.

The chain employs TRBV11-2 and TRBJ1-1, with 7 positions matching TRBD1. The CDR3 extends over 14 amino acids. V was clipped by 6 bases and J by 7 bases; unmatched bases: 11. The germline gives CDR1 SGHAT, CDR2 FQNNGV. CDR3 amino acids: CASRIQGRFGEAFF. In nucleotides, the CDR3 is TGTGCCAGCAGGATACAGGGGAGGTTCGGTGAAGCTTTCTTT. The full variable domain, in which reference TRBV11-2 and TRBJ1-1 provide the parts outside the CDR3, is EAGVAQSPRYKIIEKRQSVAFWCNPISGHATLYWYQQILGQGPKLLIQFQNNGVVDDSQLPKDRFSAERLKGVDSTLKIQPAKLEDSAVYLCASRIQGRFGEAFFGQGTRLTVV.

The J gene is TRBJ1-3, the V gene TRBV7-3, with 9 bases fitting TRBD1. V trimming: 5 bases; J trimming: 1 base; junction bases outside the gene matches: 9. In germline, CDR1 is SGHTA, CDR2 FQGTGA. The CDR3 sequence is 17 residues long. The CDR3: CASSLGQGTPSGNTIYF. The CDR3 DNA is TGTGCCAGCAGCCTCGGACAGGGGACCCCTTCTGGAAACACCATATATTTT.

This clone appeared once. This chain joins TRBV7-9 and TRBJ2-7; TRBD2 matches 8 bases. The CDR3 runs to 16 residues. Looked up from germline, CDR1 is SEHNR and CDR2 is FQNEAQ (reference sequence). Losses at the gene ends were 5 bases for V and 2 bases for J; bases not matched to a gene: 11. CDR3 amino acids: CASSALRGGPTYEQYF. The CDR3 DNA reads TGTGCCAGCAGCGCCTTACGGGGGGGGCCAACCTACGAGCAGTACTTC.

The rearrangement uses TRBV28 and TRBJ2-2, with 14 nucleotides matching TRBD2. This CDR3 is built from 15 residues. Germline V gene sequence: CDR1 MDHEN, CDR2 SYDVKM. After removal of 3 bases from V and 8 bases from J, the junction contained 2 bases not matched to a gene. Here the CDR3 reads CASSFGTSGRGELFF. The CDR3 DNA sequence: TGTGCCAGCAGTTTCGGGACTAGCGGGAGAGGGGAGCTGTTTTTT. The full variable domain, with the rest looked up from reference TRBV28 and TRBJ2-2, is DVKVTQSSRYLVKRTGEKVFLECVQDMDHENMFWYRQDPGLGLRLIYFSYDVKMKEKGDIPEGYSVSREKKERFSLILESASTNQTSMYLCASSFGTSGRGELFFGEGSRLTVL.

The chain links TRBV30 to TRBJ2-3, with 7 bases lining up with TRBD2. The CDR3 runs to 14 residues. Germline V gene data show CDR1 as GTSNPN and CDR2 as SVGIG (reference sequence). Trimming took 7 bases from V and 3 from J; bases not matched to a gene: 10. The CDR3 protein is CASKSGIGTDTQYF. CDR3 DNA sequence: TGTGCCTCGAAGAGCGGGATAGGGACAGATACGCAGTATTTT.

The chain joins TRBV18 to TRBJ1-1; TRBD1 matches 7 bases. Germline V lookup: CDR1 KGHSH, CDR2 LQKENI. CDR3 length: 15 residues. J lost 1 base, V lost 0 bases, and 2 bases had no gene match. The CDR3 is CASSPPGQQNTEAFF. For the CDR3, the DNA is TGTGCCAGCTCACCACCGGGACAGCAGAACACTGAAGCTTTCTTT.

The chain links TRBV5-4 to TRBJ2-7, with a weak D call TRBD2 (5 bases). The germline V gene encodes CDR1 SGHNT and CDR2 YYREEE (reference sequence). The CDR3 is made up of 14 amino acids. Trimming removed 4 bases from V and 2 bases from J, with 13 bases in between. In DNA form, the CDR3 reads TGTGCCAGCAGCCCCGGAGGCCGCACCTACGAGCAGTACTTC. Translated: CASSPGGRTYEQYF.